A single sample is the source of the 25 T cell receptor beta chains below, sequenced in a study of blood T cell repertoires in COVID-19. Libraries were prepared by immunoSEQ multiplex PCR; TCRdb keeps only in-frame clonotypes and omits some of them. The sample lists about 260,000 clones; more than 80% were seen once. Sequenced material: peripheral blood. The receptors were sampled from a woman aged 40 to 55 with acute or convalescent COVID-19.

This sequence joins TRBV3-1 (or the pseudogene TRBV3-2) and TRBJ2-1; 8 bases match TRBD2. The CDR3 length is 15 residues. Germline values: CDR1 LGHDT, CDR2 YNNKEL (reference sequence). Trimming took 6 bases from V and 4 from J; bases not matched to a gene: 8. The CDR3 sequence: CASSIGGGVYNEQFF. The CDR3 region has the DNA TGTGCCAGCAGTATCGGGGGGGGAGTATACAATGAGCAGTTCTTC.

The chain carries TRBV9 and TRBJ2-6, with a tentative D call TRBD1 (5 bases). The V end was cut by 2 bases, the J end by 0 bases, with 9 bases between. The CDR3 runs 16 residues. Germline V lookup: CDR1 SGDLS, CDR2 YYNGEE. CDR3 region: CASSVTGFSGANVLTF. The CDR3 DNA reads TGTGCCAGCAGCGTCACAGGTTTCTCTGGGGCCAACGTCCTGACTTTC. The full variable domain, in which reference TRBV9 and TRBJ2-6 provide the parts outside the CDR3, is DSGVTQTPKHLITATGQRVTLRCSPRSGDLSVYWYQQSLDQGLQFLIQYYNGEERAKGNILERFSAQQFPDLHSELNLSSLELGDSALYFCASSVTGFSGANVLTFGAGSRLTVL.

The chain is built from TRBV5-1 and TRBJ2-2; TRBD1 matches at 10 bases. The CDR3 is 17 residues long. V lost 1 base and J lost 6; bases outside the gene matches: 9. Germline loops: CDR1 SGHRS, CDR2 YFSETQ. CDR3 sequence (DNA): TGCGCCAGCAGCTTGCGATCTGACAGGGGGCGAGCCGGGGAGCTGTTTTTT. Encoded protein: CASSLRSDRGRAGELFF.

J is TRBJ1-5 and V is TRBV6-5; 8 positions agree with TRBD1. The CDR3 runs 14 residues. In germline, CDR1 is MNHEY, CDR2 SVGAGI. The junction had 5 bases not matched to a gene; V was cut back by 10 bases and J by 0 bases. CDR3 loop: CATGGLYSNQPQHF. The CDR3 DNA follows: TGTGCCACAGGGGGCCTATATAGCAATCAGCCCCAGCATTTT.

A single count supports this clone. The rearrangement links TRBV30 to TRBJ2-1; TRBD2 matches at 9 bases. J gave up 8 bases and V 0 bases, and 5 bases lay outside the gene matches. Germline values: CDR1 GTSNPN, CDR2 SVGIG (reference sequence). The CDR3 sequence is 14 residues long. The CDR3 sequence is CAWSVGTSIDEQFF. The CDR3 bases are TGTGCCTGGAGTGTTGGGACTAGCATCGATGAGCAGTTCTTC.

This clone has just one count. The CDR3 DNA is TGTGCCAGCTCACCACAGGGGCAGGGTAACGAAAAACTGTTTTTT. Translation: CASSPQGQGNEKLFF. The chain couples TRBV18 to TRBJ1-4, with D possibly being TRBD1 (5 bases). Germline V gene lookup returns CDR1 KGHSH and CDR2 LQKENI. V was cut by 1 base and J by 8 bases, with 14 bases left in between. The CDR3 has 15 amino acids.

The chain joins TRBV2 to TRBJ2-6; D not certain. CDR1 SNHLY and CDR2 FYNNEI come from the germline V gene. Trimming stripped 6 bases from V and 1 base from J, with 19 bases between. CDR3 length: 18 amino acids. The CDR3 DNA sequence: TGTGCCAGCAGCTCCCGCCCGGGTGTCCTTTCTGGGGCCAACGTCCTGACTTTC. This sequence encodes CASSSRPGVLSGANVLTF.

CDR3 protein: CAIRTGQGARPGNTIYF. The CDR3 nucleotides read TGTGCCATCAGAACGGGACAGGGGGCCAGACCTGGAAACACCATATATTTT. V and J are TRBV10-3 and TRBJ1-3, with 12 bases fitting TRBD1. The CDR3 has 17 residues. Germline lookup yields CDR1 ENHRY and CDR2 SYGVKD. Unmatched junction bases numbered 8, after V lost 6 bases and J lost 2 bases.

Of note for this clone: The identical CDR3 is also encoded by other nucleotide sequences in the sample. The rearrangement joins TRBV5-1 to TRBJ2-5; D gene uncertain. The CDR3 spans 11 residues. The ends were cut back, 4 bases at V and 5 bases at J, with 6 bases in the middle. The germline V gene encodes CDR1 SGHRS and CDR2 YFSETQ. The CDR3 region is CASSPGETQYF. In DNA form, the CDR3 reads TGCGCCAGCAGCCCCGGGGAGACCCAGTACTTC.

The chain has TRBV5-5 and TRBJ1-2, with a weak D call TRBD1 (5 bases). Trimming pared 0 bases from V and 8 bases from J, leaving 17 bases between. This CDR3 has 15 residues. CDR1 SGHKS and CDR2 YYEKEE come from the germline V gene (reference sequence). CDR3 bases: TGTGCCAGCAGCTTGGAAGGCGGGGGATCGGGGGGCTACACCTTC. Its translation is CASSLEGGGSGGYTF.

With respect to this clone: Additional DNA sequences in this sample encode the identical CDR3. The rearrangement links TRBV30 to TRBJ1-5; a weak D match, TRBD1 (5 bases). This CDR3 has 14 residues. Looked up from germline, CDR1 is GTSNPN and CDR2 is SVGIG (reference sequence). V was cut by 4 bases and J by 1 base, with 11 bases left in between. The CDR3 loop is CAWTVGGSNQPQHF. The CDR3 DNA sequence: TGTGCCTGGACCGTCGGGGGAAGCAATCAGCCCCAGCATTTT.

The J gene is TRBJ2-4, the V gene TRBV5-4; a weak D match, TRBD1 (5 bases). V was trimmed by 4 bases and J by 5 bases, leaving 10 bases between them. Germline assignment: CDR1 SGHNT and CDR2 YYREEE (reference sequence). The CDR3 spans 13 residues. In DNA, the CDR3 is TGTGCCAGCAGCCGGGTGACAGAAAACATTCAGTACTTC. Translation: CASSRVTENIQYF.

This chain links TRBV7-2 with TRBJ2-7; 7 nucleotides match TRBD1. The CDR3 runs 18 residues. Germline V gives CDR1 SGHTA, CDR2 FQGNSA. The ends lost 5 bases at V and 1 base at J; junction bases unmatched: 17. This CDR3 reads CASSPKMSQGLESYEQYV. CDR3 coding DNA: TGTGCCAGCAGCCCGAAAATGTCACAGGGGTTAGAATCCTACGAGCAGTACGTC.

J is TRBJ2-7 and V is TRBV11-2; TRBD1 aligns across 9 bases. J was trimmed by 2 bases and V by 1 base; bases with no gene match: 0. This CDR3 has 14 residues. From germline, CDR1 is SGHAT and CDR2 FQNNGV. CDR3 sequence: CASSLGTGAYEQYV. CDR3 nucleotides: TGTGCCAGCAGCTTAGGGACAGGGGCCTACGAGCAGTACGTC.

The gene calls are TRBV10-3 and TRBJ2-3, with D perhaps TRBD2 (6 bases). V gave up 10 bases and J gave up 2 bases, with 13 bases separating them. CDR3 length: 13 residues. The germline CDR1 and CDR2 sequences are ENHRY and SYGVKD. CDR3 in amino acids: CATQGGTTDTQYF. In DNA, the CDR3 is TGTGCCACCCAGGGCGGGACCACAGATACGCAGTATTTT.

The rearrangement uses TRBV9 and TRBJ2-5; TRBD1 is a possible D gene (5 bases). Germline V gene data show CDR1 as SGDLS and CDR2 as YYNGEE. V lost 0 bases, J lost 5 bases, and 17 bases lay in between. The CDR3 extends over 16 amino acids. The CDR3: CASSVGVGAWAETQYF. The CDR3 coding sequence is TGTGCCAGCAGCGTAGGGGTAGGGGCGTGGGCGGAGACCCAGTACTTC. Complete variable domain (other parts from reference TRBV9 and TRBJ2-5): DSGVTQTPKHLITATGQRVTLRCSPRSGDLSVYWYQQSLDQGLQFLIQYYNGEERAKGNILERFSAQQFPDLHSELNLSSLELGDSALYFCASSVGVGAWAETQYFGPGTRLLVL.

This sequence joins TRBV19 and TRBJ1-2; TRBD1 agrees at 8 bases. J gave up 2 bases and V 3 bases, and 8 bases lay outside the gene matches. The germline V gene encodes CDR1 LNHDA and CDR2 SQIVND (reference sequence). The length of the CDR3 is 16 residues. CDR3 bases: TGTGCCAGTAGTATGGCAGGGGGCTGGCGGAACTATGGCTACACCTTC. Amino acid sequence: CASSMAGGWRNYGYTF.

The rearrangement links TRBV19 to TRBJ1-2, with 9 bases identical to TRBD1. CDR3 size: 14 residues. Germline trimming cut 6 bases from V and 8 bases from J; bases unmatched to any gene: 10. CDR1 and CDR2 from the germline V gene are LNHDA and SQIVND (reference sequence). CDR3 DNA: TGTGCCAGTAGGGGACAGGGTCGGACTCTGGGCTACACCTTC. This gives the protein CASRGQGRTLGYTF.

The V and J genes are TRBV12-3 or TRBV12-4 and TRBJ1-2; no definite D call. This CDR3 contains 12 residues. V shed 6 bases and J shed 8 bases, with 13 bases lying between them. In DNA form, the CDR3 reads TGTGCCAGCAGCCCCAATACATACGGCTACACCTTC. It encodes CASSPNTYGYTF.

The chain links TRBV5-1 to TRBJ1-1; possibly TRBD1 for D (5 bases). Per germline, CDR1 SGHRS and CDR2 YFSETQ. V gave up 0 bases and J gave up 2 bases, with 11 bases separating them. The CDR3 has 15 amino acids. The CDR3 loop is CASSLAAGLNTEAFF. The CDR3 nucleotides read TGCGCCAGCAGCTTGGCCGCAGGGTTAAACACTGAAGCTTTCTTT.

The CDR3 nucleotides are TGTGCCTGGGTGACTAGCGGGGGGCCATCTACGCAGTATTTT. Encoded protein: CAWVTSGGPSTQYF. The chain combines TRBV30 with TRBJ2-3; 13 bases are a match to TRBD2. V lost 5 bases, J lost 8 bases, and 7 bases stayed unmatched. This CDR3 is built from 14 residues. Per germline, CDR1 GTSNPN and CDR2 SVGIG (reference sequence).

V usage is TRBV10-3 and J usage is TRBJ2-7, with 9 bases matching TRBD1. Germline lookup yields CDR1 ENHRY and CDR2 SYGVKD. The CDR3 covers 13 residues. After removal of 8 bases from V and 0 bases from J, the junction contained 2 bases not matched to a gene. Here the CDR3 DNA reads TGTGCCATCCGGACAGGGGTCTCCTACGAGCAGTACGTC. Encoded protein: CAIRTGVSYEQYV.

The CDR3 here is CASSYPLLDRGPRMSYTF. CDR3 in DNA: TGTGCCAGCAGTTACCCCCTCTTGGACAGGGGACCTCGGATGAGCTACACCTTC. The J gene is TRBJ1-2, the V gene TRBV6-2 or TRBV6-3; 9 bases agree with TRBD1. CDR3 length equals 18 residues. The germline V gene has CDR1 MNHEY and CDR2 SVGEGT. V lost 2 bases and J lost 9; bases outside the gene matches: 19.

The V gene is TRBV5-8, the J gene TRBJ1-1, with 9 positions matching TRBD1. J was trimmed by 1 base and V by 2 bases; bases with no gene match: 9. Germline lookup yields CDR1 SGHTS and CDR2 YDEGEE. The CDR3 consists of 17 residues. CDR3 in amino acids: CASSFFRTGAANTEAFF. For the CDR3, the DNA is TGTGCCAGCAGCTTCTTCCGGACAGGGGCGGCGAACACTGAAGCTTTCTTT.

The chain has TRBV4-1 and TRBJ2-5; 11 nucleotides agree with TRBD1. There are 16 residues in the CDR3. CDR1 and CDR2 (germline): MGHRA, YSYEKL. The V and J ends lost 5 bases and 4 bases, in that order; junction bases with no gene match: 9. The CDR3 region is CASSARPGQGGETQYF. CDR3 nucleotide sequence: TGCGCCAGCAGCGCCAGACCGGGACAGGGGGGAGAGACCCAGTACTTC.